Below are 9 T cell receptor beta chains sequenced from a single sample in a study of kidney transplant recipient with SARS-CoV-2 infection. TCRdb reprocessed the reads with MiXCR, giving one entry per CDR3 protein. The profile covers roughly 250,000 distinct CDR3 sequences, with around 30% appearing a single time and 7% to 8% taken by the ten largest. The material sequenced was a blood sample, taken at baseline and around day 110 from a kidney transplant recipient. These receptors all come from a male patient in his thirties who had COVID-19 and was a kidney transplant recipient. Some T cells may be the graft donor's.

V is TRBV8-2 and J is TRBJ2-6. TRBV8-2 represents a pseudogene. The CDR3 contains 17 residues. The CDR3 DNA is TGTGGCATCTTAAGTAGGATAACACAAGGTCGGGCCAACGTCCTGACTTTC. This translates into CGILSRITQGRANVLTF.

As regards this clonotype: This could be a read error, since a much larger clone is one nucleotide away. This chain links TRBV2 with TRBJ2-1; tentative D call: TRBD2 (6 bases). This CDR3 is built from 12 residues. Trimming shortened V by 4 bases and J by 13 bases, and 14 bases separated the two germline ends. Germline V gives CDR1 SNHLY, CDR2 FYNNEI. The CDR3 reads CASSAPTSLQFF. CDR3 sequence (DNA): TGTGCCAGCAGTGCCCCGACTAGTCTACAGTTCTTC. Based on the CDR3 plus reference TRBV2 and TRBJ2-1, the full variable domain is EPEVTQTPSHQVTQMGQEVILRCVPISNHLYFYWYRQILGQKVEFLVSFYNNEISEKSEIFDDQFSVERPDGSNFTLKIRSTKLEDSAMYFCASSAPTSLQFFGPGTRLTVL.

This clonotype was recorded at least ten times. This chain links TRBV2 with TRBJ1-5; no firm D call. This CDR3 is 15 amino acids long. Germline values: CDR1 SNHLY, CDR2 FYNNEI. Deletions cut 6 bases from V and 7 bases from J, with 19 bases between. The CDR3 here is CASRTGRAIGQPQHF. The CDR3 DNA is TGTGCCAGCAGAACGGGAAGGGCTATTGGGCAGCCCCAGCATTTT.

With regard to this clonotype: It may be a read error: a sequence one base away is much more abundant. V and J are TRBV29-1 and TRBJ2-1; 8 nucleotides agree with TRBD1. Germline CDR1 reads SQVTM; CDR2 reads ANQGSEA. The CDR3 covers 13 residues. V dropped 4 bases and J dropped 2; count of bases not matched to a gene: 1. CDR3 residues: CSVGQGPYNEQFF. CDR3 in DNA: TGCAGCGTTGGACAGGGGCCCTACAATGAGCAGTTCTTC.

Details on this clonotype: One base away lies a much larger clone, so this may be a sequencing read error. The chain uses TRBV6-6 and TRBJ1-1; no reliable D call. Germline lookup yields CDR1 MNHNY and CDR2 SVGAGI (reference sequence). This CDR3 has 14 amino acids. The CDR3 DNA sequence: TGTACCAGCAGTCCTACCCGGACTGGCTCAGAAGCTTTCTTT. It specifies CTSSPTRTGSEAFF.

The V call is TRBV20-1, the J call TRBJ1-4; no reliable D call. CDR1 and CDR2 (germline): DFQATT, SNEGSKA (reference sequence). This CDR3 is built from 14 residues. Between the trimmed V and J ends, which lost 3 bases and 5 bases, there was a span of 13 bases. The CDR3 nucleotides are TGCAGTGCTAGTCTGGGCGGAGGGAATGAAAAACTGTTTTTT. It is translated as CSASLGGGNEKLFF.

This CDR3 is CASSLATRRNEQFF. In DNA, the CDR3 is TGTGCCAGCAGCCTTGCGACTCGTAGAAATGAGCAGTTCTTC. This chain links TRBV13 with TRBJ2-1; no definite D call. V was cut by 5 bases and J by 7 bases, with 15 bases left in between. The CDR3 runs to 14 residues. Germline CDR1 PRHDT, CDR2 FYEKMQ (reference sequence).

About this clonotype itself: One junction end disagrees with the germline gene, perhaps due to a read error. The chain joins TRBV20-1 to TRBJ2-3; 8 bases are a match to TRBD2. The CDR3 contains 15 residues. Germline V gives CDR1 DFQATT, CDR2 SNEGSKA (reference sequence). CDR3 DNA: TGCAGTGCTAGAGCAAGCGGGAGTGTATACAATGAGCAGTCCTTC. It encodes CSARASGSVYNEQSF.

This clonotype was observed a single time. This sequence may be a read error, since a much larger clone differs from it by one base. The rearrangement joins TRBV6-9 to TRBJ1-2; D gene uncertain. Germline V gene data show CDR1 as MNHGY and CDR2 as SVAAGI. V was pared by 5 bases and J by 4 bases, with 23 bases between. This CDR3 has 17 amino acids. For the CDR3, the DNA is TGTGCCAGCAGTGCGATTTGGCCTTACGGAAAGACCTATGGCTACACCTTC. Its protein is CASSAIWPYGKTYGYTF.